The 5 T cell receptor beta chains below were found in one sample sequenced in a study of shared clonotypes between healthy human individuals. Sequencing was performed with immunoSEQ multiplex PCR; in TCRdb, only in-frame clones are kept and a portion is missing. The profile shows 2 million to 2.5 million clones, about 90% of them singletons. The specimen was naive CD4+ T cells from PBMCs. Regarding subset: CD45RA+ positively selected. Source of these receptors: a man aged 18-30 years in good health. Some clones in this sample may be carry-over from other donors' samples.

The rearrangement joins TRBV27 to TRBJ1-1, with D perhaps matching TRBD1 (5 bases). Germline V gene lookup returns CDR1 MNHEY and CDR2 SMNVEV (reference sequence). This CDR3 contains 15 residues. Trimming stripped 5 bases from V and 1 base from J, with 14 bases between. The CDR3 nucleotides read TGTGCCAGCAGTCCCCTGGGGGGACCGAACACTGAAGCTTTCTTT. Translation: CASSPLGGPNTEAFF.

The chain links TRBV5-1 to TRBJ1-3; D unresolved. Trimming left V 7 bases short and J 0 bases short, with 8 bases between. From germline, CDR1 is SGHRS and CDR2 YFSETQ. The CDR3 consists of 13 residues. DNA for the CDR3: TGCGCCAGCGCGGAGAACTCTGGAAACACCATATATTTT. Amino acid sequence: CASAENSGNTIYF.

The chain joins TRBV28 to TRBJ1-5; D is perhaps TRBD1 (5 bases). The ends were cut back, 6 bases at V and 0 bases at J, with 18 bases in the middle. Germline V CDR1 and CDR2: MDHEN, SYDVKM. This CDR3 contains 17 residues. The CDR3 is CASRPDIGGYSNQPQHF. CDR3 coding DNA: TGTGCCAGCAGACCTGACATTGGGGGGTATAGCAATCAGCCCCAGCATTTT.

The genes are TRBV21-1 and TRBJ2-3; TRBD1, the table's D call, was not compared with the DNA. TRBV21-1 is tagged as a pseudogene. CDR3 length: 20 amino acids. The CDR3 protein is CASSKPTTGGCEDSTDTQYF. The CDR3, as DNA: TGTGCCAGCAGCAAACCTACGACAGGGGGCTGTGAAGATAGCACAGATACGCAGTATTTT.

The chain has TRBV2 and TRBJ1-4; the D gene is possibly TRBD1 (6 bases). The V and J ends lost 7 bases and 9 bases respectively, with 18 bases between them. There are 14 residues in the CDR3. The germline V gene encodes CDR1 SNHLY and CDR2 FYNNEI. The CDR3 region is CASTGAVRAKKLFF. CDR3 sequence (DNA): TGTGCCAGCACGGGGGCGGTAAGGGCGAAAAAACTGTTTTTT.